This TCR beta chain was recovered during a study of PD-L1 blockade in urothelial cancer (dated by TCRdb to the late 2010s). Context from the whole study: Therapy was started in about 2014 for all patients, and atezolizumab 1,200 mg was administered intravenously every 3 weeks. Pretreatment tumor samples and matched peripheral blood, collected serially before and after atezolizumab treatment, underwent TCR sequencing. An ECOG performance status of 0 or 1 was recorded for the patients, and 0 to 3 prior chemotherapy regimens had been received by the patients. Blood samples were analyzed 3 weeks after the start of treatment (second dose) and 6 weeks after the start of treatment. Eight to ten patients achieved durable clinical benefit and fewer than 25 did not. About 90% of the 29 patients were males with bladder-origin urothelial cancer, and about 60% of the roughly 30 reported a prior smoking history. Blood samples gave median yields of around 150,000 T cells and approximately 80,000 unique TCRs, along with a median clonality of 0.080. Whole exome sequencing and RNA sequencing of pretreatment tumors were performed alongside TCR sequencing in the same patients. The study was an exploratory multi-omic analysis of somatic, immune and clinical correlates of response to PD-L1 blockade with atezolizumab in urothelial cancer. Progression-free survival longer than 6 months counted as durable clinical benefit, and TCR features were additionally tested against both progression-free and overall survival. Pretreatment blood TCR-seq was available for about 28 patients, at least one posttreatment blood collection was obtained for some 25 patients, and tumor TCR-seq was available for some 25 patients.

Each PCR received spiked-in synthetic TCR analog templates so that absolute template abundance could be estimated from read counts. The immunoSEQ assay was used to amplify TCRbeta CDR3 regions from genomic DNA with bias-controlled V and J gene primers. Rearranged TCRbeta segments were sequenced at approximately 20X coverage. The published analysis was carried out like this. Sequencing errors were corrected by clustering, and CDR3s were annotated against IMGT so that V, D and J genes could be assigned. Downstream analyses used only productive TCRbeta rearrangements and left out out-of-frame or stop-codon sequences. Clonality was calculated as one minus the Shannon entropy normalized by the log of the number of unique productive sequences. Fisher's exact test with Benjamini-Hochberg correction, at a threshold of adjusted p below 0.01, was used to find clones that differed between time points or between blood and tumor. The clones in this table, taken by TCRdb from immuneACCESS, are in-frame only. Not every clone is retained; where verified, under half of the shortfall comes from an unresolved V gene, and the cause of the rest is unknown. The V and J calls and clone size come from that table; D and trimming were worked out from the DNA. The sample table records around 33,000 clones; 65% to 90% of these occur just once. The ten most abundant clones make up roughly 7% of the sample.

V loses 3 bases at its end and J loses 1 base; junction bases beyond the gene matches: 5. Including the terminal cysteine and phenylalanine, the CDR3 comprises 15 residues. CDR3 DNA only is kept here, 45 bases in frame from base 1. CDR1 and CDR2, looked up from the germline V gene, are MGHRA and YSYEKL. The research as a whole found: Improved progression-free and overall survival was associated with having pretreatment peripheral blood TCR clonality below the median. At 3 weeks after the start of treatment, tumor-associated TCR clones in peripheral blood had expanded more in patients with durable benefit (n ≈ 20, p = 0.022). Because the sample size was small (n of about 29) and many exploratory analyses were performed, the results are intended to be hypothesis-generating.

A note on this clone: The antigen this receptor binds is unknown. No base quality values were provided; no much bigger clone lies one nucleotide off.

The sample's time point label, in plain terms: pretreatment peripheral blood. A cohort of 25 to 35 patients with locally advanced or metastatic urothelial carcinoma, treated at Memorial Sloan Kettering on a trial protocol, was included. Peripheral blood mononuclear cells were collected pretreatment and during treatment, at between 1 and 8 total time points per patient. The Qiagen DNeasy Blood extraction kit was used to purify genomic DNA from total PBMCs and from tumor samples. PBMCs were collected pretreatment and during treatment, and were isolated and stored as previously described. This sample comprised PBMCs, obtained around atezolizumab (anti-PD-L1) treatment. This clonotype was sampled from a man in his sixties with urothelial cancer. The receptor chain draws on TRBV4-1 and TRBJ2-7; 8 bases in the middle match TRBD1. The CDR3 reads CASSQTGVWSYEQYF. The sequence in DNA is TGCGCCAGCAGCCAGACAGGGGTATGGTCCTACGAGCAGTACTTC.